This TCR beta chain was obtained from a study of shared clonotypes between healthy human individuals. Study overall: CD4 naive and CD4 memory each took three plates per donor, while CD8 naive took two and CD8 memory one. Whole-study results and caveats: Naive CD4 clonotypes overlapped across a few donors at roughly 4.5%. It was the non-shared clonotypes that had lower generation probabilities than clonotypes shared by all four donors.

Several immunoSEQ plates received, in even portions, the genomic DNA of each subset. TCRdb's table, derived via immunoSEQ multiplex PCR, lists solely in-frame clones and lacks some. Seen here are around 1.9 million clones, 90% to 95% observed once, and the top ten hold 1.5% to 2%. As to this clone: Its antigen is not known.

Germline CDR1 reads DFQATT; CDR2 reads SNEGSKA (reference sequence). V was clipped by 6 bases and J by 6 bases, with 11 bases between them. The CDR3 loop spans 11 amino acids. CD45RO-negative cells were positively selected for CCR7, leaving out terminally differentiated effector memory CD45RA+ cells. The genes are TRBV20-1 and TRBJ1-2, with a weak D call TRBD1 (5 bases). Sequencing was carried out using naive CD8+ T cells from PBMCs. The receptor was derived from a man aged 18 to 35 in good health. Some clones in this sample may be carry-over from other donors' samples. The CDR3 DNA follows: TGCAGTGCACTCAGGGAAAATGGCTACACCTTC. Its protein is CSALRENGYTF.